This passage covers 7 T cell receptor beta chains from one sample sequenced in a study of memory CD4+ T cells and cytomegalovirus serostatus. The sort gate was single viable CD3+CD4+CD8-CD45RO+ cells for memory CD4+ T cells. The data were produced by immunoSEQ multiplex PCR, yet TCRdb's version contains in-frame clones alone and is incomplete. The sample includes about 64,000 clones, approximately 80% of them seen just once. Material for sequencing was memory CD4+ T cells from blood. The receptors derive from an adult in good health and CMV-seronegative.

This clone has only a few counts. V usage is TRBV7-2 and J usage is TRBJ1-5; no definite D call. The germline CDR1 and CDR2 sequences are SGHTA and FQGNSA. Trimming took off 3 bases at V and 3 bases at J, with 6 bases between the two ends. The CDR3 has 13 residues. The CDR3 nucleotides are TGTGCCAGCAGCTTTCGACCCAATCAGCCCCAGCATTTT. Protein: CASSFRPNQPQHF.

V gene TRBV30 combines with J gene TRBJ1-1; D is uncertain. V lost 2 bases and J lost 7, with 17 bases in between. Germline assignment: CDR1 GTSNPN and CDR2 SVGIG (reference sequence). The CDR3 is made up of 14 amino acids. The CDR3 region has the DNA TGTGCCTGGAGTTCCCGGGGAGGGCCCAATGAAGCTTTCTTT. Translating it yields CAWSSRGGPNEAFF.

This clone was detected once. The V gene is TRBV15, the J gene TRBJ1-1; D not resolved. The CDR3 is 13 amino acids. Trimming took off 5 bases at V and 2 bases at J, with 9 bases between the two ends. The germline gives CDR1 LNHNV, CDR2 YYDKDF (reference sequence). The CDR3 coding sequence is TGTGCCACCAGCCCCTTTGGAAACACTGAAGCTTTCTTT. Protein sequence: CATSPFGNTEAFF.

This clone was seen a single time. The V and J genes are TRBV13 and TRBJ1-5, with D uncertain. This CDR3 contains 15 residues. The germline V and J ends were trimmed by 11 bases and 2 bases, with 19 bases remaining between them. Germline V gene lookup returns CDR1 PRHDT and CDR2 FYEKMQ (reference sequence). This CDR3 is CAQTFGWERNQPQHF. CDR3 nucleotides: TGTGCCCAAACCTTTGGGTGGGAGCGCAATCAGCCCCAGCATTTT.

This rearrangement joins TRBV18 to TRBJ1-4; 8 nucleotides align to TRBD1. The CDR3 contains 15 residues. Germline V lookup: CDR1 KGHSH, CDR2 LQKENI. V dropped 8 bases and J dropped 2; count of bases not matched to a gene: 7. CDR3 sequence reads: CASRDRGTTNEKLFF. For the CDR3, the DNA is TGTGCCAGCCGTGACAGGGGCACGACTAATGAAAAACTGTTTTTT. Drawing the rest from reference TRBV18 and TRBJ1-4, the complete variable domain is NAGVMQNPRHLVRRRGQEARLRCSPMKGHSHVYWYRQLPEEGLKFMVYLQKENIIDESGMPKERFSAEFPKEGPSILRIQQVVRGDSAAYFCASRDRGTTNEKLFFGSGTQLSVL.

The chain has TRBV19 and TRBJ2-1; D call uncertain. The CDR3 spans 13 residues. Germline V gene sequence: CDR1 LNHDA, CDR2 SQIVND (reference sequence). Trimming removed 3 bases from V and 2 bases from J, with 5 bases in between. The chain's CDR3 is CASSMKPYNEQFF. The CDR3 nucleotides are TGTGCCAGTAGTATGAAACCCTACAATGAGCAGTTCTTC.

This clone appeared a single time. The V gene is TRBV4-1, the J gene TRBJ1-5; D ambiguous. Trimming left V 4 bases short and J 10 bases short, with 20 bases between. Germline V gives CDR1 MGHRA, CDR2 YSYEKL. This CDR3 contains 15 residues. CDR3 sequence (DNA): TGCGCCAGCAGCCCCCTCGGGCACCTATCAGGACCCCAGCATTTT. Residues: CASSPLGHLSGPQHF.